Presented here are 16 T cell receptor beta chains from one specimen sequenced in a study of cytomegalovirus exposure and HLA in healthy donors. The assay was immunoSEQ multiplex PCR, and TCRdb's table has in-frame clones only and misses some. The data contain a few hundred thousand clones, 86% of them singletons. What was sequenced was PBMCs. These receptors originate from a woman younger than 35 in good health and CMV-seronegative.

V usage is TRBV30 and J usage is TRBJ1-5, with D unresolved. Germline-derived CDR1 and CDR2 are GTSNPN and SVGIG (reference sequence). The V and J ends lost 3 bases and 3 bases respectively, with 9 bases between them. The length of the CDR3 is 13 residues. The CDR3 DNA is TGTGCCTGGAGCACCAGAATCAATCAGCCCCAGCATTTT. This codes for CAWSTRINQPQHF. The whole variable domain, filled in from reference TRBV30 and TRBJ1-5, reads SQTIHQWPATLVQPVGSPLSLECTVEGTSNPNLYWYRQAAGRGLQLLFYSVGIGQISSEVPQNLSASRPQDRQFILSSKKLLLSDSGFYLCAWSTRINQPQHFGDGTRLSIL.

The V and J genes are TRBV7-8 and TRBJ1-1; 8 nucleotides align to TRBD1. CDR3 length: 16 residues. V shed 2 bases, J shed 2 bases, and the junction held 7 bases outside the gene matches. Germline V gives CDR1 SGHVS, CDR2 FQNEAQ. The CDR3 here is CASSLNSDRGNTEAFF. For the CDR3, the DNA is TGTGCCAGCAGCTTAAACTCCGACAGGGGAAACACTGAAGCTTTCTTT.

The gene calls are TRBV29-1 and TRBJ1-3; possible D gene TRBD1, 5 bases. CDR1 and CDR2 (germline): SQVTM, ANQGSEA. CDR3 size: 18 residues. Deletions cut 0 bases from V and 4 bases from J, with 22 bases between. The chain's CDR3 is CSVEDRADRPLGGNTIYF. The CDR3, as DNA: TGCAGCGTTGAAGATCGAGCCGACAGACCCCTCGGGGGAAACACCATATATTTT.

This rearrangement joins TRBV20-1 to TRBJ2-5; the match to TRBD1 covers 7 bases. V shed 8 bases and J 5 bases; nucleotides not matched to a gene: 2. Germline CDR1 and CDR2: DFQATT and SNEGSKA (reference sequence). CDR3 length: 10 residues. This CDR3 reads CSPRGETQYF. In DNA, the CDR3 is TGCAGTCCCAGGGGGGAGACCCAGTACTTC.

This sequence joins TRBV6-5 and TRBJ2-5; TRBD2 agrees at 7 bases. Germline V lookup: CDR1 MNHEY, CDR2 SVGAGI. The CDR3 is 14 amino acids. V shed 4 bases and J 1 base; nucleotides not matched to a gene: 3. CDR3: CASSSSGVQETQYF. In nucleotides, the CDR3 is TGTGCCAGCAGTTCCAGCGGGGTCCAAGAGACCCAGTACTTC.

The V call is TRBV28, the J call TRBJ2-7; tentative D call: TRBD2 (6 bases). V dropped 5 bases and J dropped 7 bases, with 12 bases sitting between them. Looked up from germline, CDR1 is MDHEN and CDR2 is SYDVKM. This CDR3 comprises 12 residues. This chain's CDR3 is CASSPGLWEQYF. The CDR3 bases are TGTGCCAGCAGTCCGGGACTCTGGGAGCAGTACTTC.

V is TRBV5-4 and J is TRBJ2-5; 8 bases fit TRBD1. Germline CDR1 SGHNT, CDR2 YYREEE (reference sequence). With V trimmed by 3 bases and J by 4 bases, 8 bases remained unmatched. The CDR3 spans 15 residues. This chain's CDR3 is CASSSPGGEAETQYF. CDR3 bases: TGTGCCAGCAGCTCCCCAGGGGGCGAGGCAGAGACCCAGTACTTC.

The V and J genes are TRBV7-5 and TRBJ2-7; the table gives TRBD1 as D, unverified against the DNA. TRBV7-5 is marked as a pseudogene. There are 15 residues in the CDR3. CDR3 in amino acids: CVRSVWDMCSYEQYF. Written as DNA, the CDR3 is TGTGTCAGAAGCGTTTGGGACATGTGCTCCTACGAGCAGTACTTC.

J is TRBJ2-7 and V is TRBV5-4; 7 bases are shared with TRBD1. Germline V gene data show CDR1 as SGHNT and CDR2 as YYREEE (reference sequence). The CDR3 sequence is 15 residues long. V lost 2 bases, J lost 2 bases, and 7 bases stayed unmatched. CDR3 sequence: CASSLTQGPAYEQYF. The CDR3 DNA sequence: TGTGCCAGCAGCTTAACACAGGGGCCAGCCTACGAGCAGTACTTC.

This clone was seen once. The chain joins TRBV6-5 to TRBJ2-7, with 8 bases identical to TRBD1. Trimming at V came to 2 bases and at J to 5 bases, leaving 8 bases not matched to a gene. CDR3 length equals 15 residues. Germline V gene lookup returns CDR1 MNHEY and CDR2 SVGAGI. For the CDR3, the DNA is TGTGCCAGCAGTTACCCCAGACAGGGGCGAAACGAGCAGTACTTC. It is translated as CASSYPRQGRNEQYF.

The rearrangement links TRBV29-1 to TRBJ2-7; a possible D gene is TRBD1 (6 bases). The CDR3 totals 12 residues. The germline V gene encodes CDR1 SQVTM and CDR2 ANQGSEA. V was cut by 3 bases and J by 0 bases, with 6 bases left in between. CDR3 nucleotide sequence: TGCAGCGTTGAGGACAGCTCCTACGAGCAGTACTTC. Amino acid sequence: CSVEDSSYEQYF.

The V gene is TRBV27, the J gene TRBJ2-7; 7 nucleotides align to TRBD1. In germline, CDR1 is MNHEY, CDR2 SMNVEV (reference sequence). Trimming took 10 bases from V and 0 from J; bases not matched to a gene: 9. The CDR3 has 14 amino acids. The chain's CDR3 is CATSTGQSSYEQYF. As DNA, the CDR3 is TGTGCCACCTCAACGGGACAGAGCTCCTACGAGCAGTACTTC.

The chain recombines TRBV6-1 with TRBJ2-1; 9 bases map to TRBD1. Trimming took 1 base from V and 9 from J; bases not matched to a gene: 7. There are 15 residues in the CDR3. Germline-derived CDR1 and CDR2 are MNHNS and SASEGT. CDR3 sequence: CASSEGLTGGSEQFF. The CDR3 nucleotides are TGTGCCAGCAGTGAAGGTCTAACAGGGGGCAGTGAGCAGTTCTTC.

The chain links TRBV6-5 to TRBJ1-6; 9 bases are a match to TRBD1. The germline gives CDR1 MNHEY, CDR2 SVGAGI. V was pared by 6 bases and J by 7 bases, with 7 bases of the junction left unmatched. The CDR3 is 15 residues long. In DNA, the CDR3 is TGTGCCAGCAGGCCGGACAGGGGTGGCAATTCACCCCTCCACTTT. Its translation: CASRPDRGGNSPLHF.

V and J are TRBV10-3 and TRBJ2-1; 9 bases fit TRBD1. Trimming removed 6 bases from V and 7 bases from J; junction bases left unmatched: 7. Germline V gene sequence: CDR1 ENHRY, CDR2 SYGVKD. The CDR3 contains 14 residues. The CDR3 sequence: CAIREDRGGNEQFF. DNA for the CDR3: TGTGCCATCAGAGAGGACAGGGGCGGGAATGAGCAGTTCTTC.

This clone was detected only a few times. The chain joins TRBV9 to TRBJ2-7, with 12 nucleotides matching TRBD2. From germline, CDR1 is SGDLS and CDR2 YYNGEE. The CDR3 totals 14 residues. V lost 1 base to trimming and J lost 5 bases; unmatched junction nucleotides: 1. CDR3 nucleotide sequence: TGTGCCAGCAGCGTACGGACTAGCGGGGACGAGCAGTACTTC. The encoded protein is CASSVRTSGDEQYF.